This is a list of T cell receptor beta chains from one sample in a study of graft-versus-host responses after intestinal transplantation. Clones were read by immunoSEQ multiplex PCR, and TCRdb kept only the in-frame ones, dropping some. The data show 6,000 to 9,000 clones, roughly 30% seen once. Source: alloreactive CD8+ T cells from a mixed lymphocyte reaction culture, taken before transplantation. The receptors here all came from a human patient who was an organ donor for intestinal transplantation. Each CDR3 is given with its conserved first and last residue. The order of the fields is D gene, J gene, clone size, V gene, CDR3 DNA, CDR3 protein. D genes are given only for firm matches. Not all rows give a size; the values are once, few, many and, for expanded clones, a class.

d_gene: TRBD1; j_gene: TRBJ2-7; abundance: NA; v_gene: TRBV5-1; CDR3nt: TGCGCCAGCAGCTTGGCCGGAGGACAGGGTTTTAACGAGCAGTACTTC; CDR3aa: CASSLAGGQGFNEQYF
d_gene: NA; j_gene: TRBJ2-1; abundance: NA; v_gene: TRBV13; CDR3nt: TGTGCCAGCAGTATTACCTACTACAATGAGCAGTTCTTC; CDR3aa: CASSITYYNEQFF
d_gene: TRBD2; j_gene: TRBJ2-5; abundance: NA; v_gene: TRBV4-1; CDR3nt: TGCGCCAGCAGCCGCCTACAGGGGTGGGTAGCGGGGGAAGAGACCCAGTACTTC; CDR3aa: CASSRLQGWVAGEETQYF
d_gene: NA; j_gene: TRBJ1-2; abundance: NA; v_gene: TRBV6-5; CDR3nt: TGTGCCAGCAGCCCTGGACAGAATGTTTTTTATGGCTACACCTTC; CDR3aa: CASSPGQNVFYGYTF
d_gene: NA; j_gene: TRBJ2-5; abundance: NA; v_gene: TRBV6-5; CDR3nt: TGTGCCAGCAGTCCCGAATATACTGAAGAGACCCAGTACTTC; CDR3aa: CASSPEYTEETQYF
d_gene: NA; j_gene: TRBJ2-7; abundance: many; v_gene: TRBV6-6; CDR3nt: TGTGCCAGCAGTTACTTCGGGGGAGGCGAGCAGTACTTC; CDR3aa: CASSYFGGGEQYF
d_gene: NA; j_gene: TRBJ2-1; abundance: NA; v_gene: TRBV27; CDR3nt: TGTGCCAGCAGTGTGGACTCCTTCTCCTACAATGAGCAGTTCTTC; CDR3aa: CASSVDSFSYNEQFF
d_gene: NA; j_gene: TRBJ2-3; abundance: few; v_gene: TRBV5-6; CDR3nt: TGTGCCAGCGAGTGGGGAACTAGCACAGATACGCAGTATTTT; CDR3aa: CASEWGTSTDTQYF
d_gene: NA; j_gene: TRBJ2-1; abundance: medium-sized; v_gene: TRBV9; CDR3nt: TGTGCCAGCAATCTGGCGGGGTTGTCCTACAATGAGCAGTTCTTC; CDR3aa: CASNLAGLSYNEQFF
d_gene: NA; j_gene: TRBJ1-3; abundance: NA; v_gene: TRBV23-1; CDR3nt: TGCGCCAGCAGTCTAGACTCGGGTCTGCGAGGAAACACCATATATTTT; CDR3aa: CASSLDSGLRGNTIYF
d_gene: NA; j_gene: TRBJ2-2; abundance: NA; v_gene: TRBV7-6; CDR3nt: TGTGCTAGCAGCTCGGGACAAAACACCGGGGAGCTGTTTTTT; CDR3aa: CASSSGQNTGELFF
d_gene: NA; j_gene: TRBJ2-7; abundance: few; v_gene: TRBV20-1; CDR3nt: TGCAGTGCTGTCCAGCTCTACGAGCAGTACTTC; CDR3aa: CSAVQLYEQYF
d_gene: NA; j_gene: TRBJ2-3; abundance: few; v_gene: TRBV5-1; CDR3nt: TGCGCCAGCAGCTGTCAGAATCGGGACGTAAGCACAGATACGCAGTATTTT; CDR3aa: CASSCQNRDVSTDTQYF
d_gene: TRBD1; j_gene: TRBJ1-3; abundance: NA; v_gene: TRBV11-1; CDR3nt: TGTGCCAGCAGCCAGGACAGGAGCTCTGGAAACACCATATATTTT; CDR3aa: CASSQDRSSGNTIYF
d_gene: TRBD1; j_gene: TRBJ1-6; abundance: NA; v_gene: TRBV7-4; CDR3nt: TGTGCCAGCACCCAACTAACAGGGGTCGGTTCACCCCTCCACTTT; CDR3aa: CASTQLTGVGSPLHF
d_gene: TRBD1; j_gene: TRBJ2-3; abundance: few; v_gene: TRBV30; CDR3nt: TGTGCCTGGAACAGGGGACCGAGCACAGATACGCAGTATTTT; CDR3aa: CAWNRGPSTDTQYF
d_gene: NA; j_gene: TRBJ2-2; abundance: few; v_gene: TRBV30; CDR3nt: TGTGCCTGGAGGGAGACAGGTTCCAACACCGGGGAGCTGTTTTTT; CDR3aa: CAWRETGSNTGELFF
d_gene: TRBD2; j_gene: TRBJ2-3; abundance: NA; v_gene: TRBV11-3; CDR3nt: TGTGCCAGCAGCGTGCGACTAGCGGGGGGAGGTACAGATACGCAGTATTTT; CDR3aa: CASSVRLAGGGTDTQYF
d_gene: NA; j_gene: TRBJ1-2; abundance: NA; v_gene: TRBV2; CDR3nt: TGTGCCAGCAGTTACGGAGGGAACTATGGCTACACCTTC; CDR3aa: CASSYGGNYGYTF
d_gene: TRBD1; j_gene: TRBJ1-5; abundance: NA; v_gene: TRBV4-3; CDR3nt: TGCGCCAGCAGCCAAGACCGGGACAGTTCAGGACAGCCCCAGCATTTT; CDR3aa: CASSQDRDSSGQPQHF
d_gene: NA; j_gene: TRBJ2-7; abundance: NA; v_gene: TRBV29-1; CDR3nt: TGCAGCGGGGTCGGCAGTGACGGCTACGAGCAGTACTTC; CDR3aa: CSGVGSDGYEQYF
d_gene: NA; j_gene: TRBJ2-7; abundance: NA; v_gene: TRBV4-1; CDR3nt: TGCGCCAGCAGCCCAACTGTCCGTCCCGACGAGCAGTACTTC; CDR3aa: CASSPTVRPDEQYF
d_gene: TRBD2; j_gene: TRBJ2-5; abundance: few; v_gene: TRBV5-8; CDR3nt: TGTGCCAGCAGCTTGGATCTAGCGGGGGTTAATCAAGAGACCCAGTACTTC; CDR3aa: CASSLDLAGVNQETQYF
d_gene: NA; j_gene: TRBJ1-5; abundance: few; v_gene: TRBV21-1; CDR3nt: TGTGCCAGCAGCAAAGAATTTAGGGGGCGCATCTGGTTCAATCAGCCCCAGCATTTT; CDR3aa: CASSKEFRGRIWFNQPQHF
d_gene: NA; j_gene: TRBJ2-7; abundance: once; v_gene: TRBV10-1; CDR3nt: TGCGCCAGATGGACGGGTAGCTACGAGCAGTACTTC; CDR3aa: CARWTGSYEQYF
d_gene: NA; j_gene: TRBJ2-7; abundance: few; v_gene: TRBV5-3; CDR3nt: TGTGCCAGCAGCTTGGGGCTTTGGGCCCACGAGCAGTACTTC; CDR3aa: CASSLGLWAHEQYF
d_gene: TRBD1; j_gene: TRBJ1-2; abundance: NA; v_gene: TRBV4-3; CDR3nt: TGCGCCAGCAGCCTCGGACAGGGGAGACTCTATGGCTACACCTTC; CDR3aa: CASSLGQGRLYGYTF
d_gene: NA; j_gene: TRBJ2-7; abundance: NA; v_gene: TRBV6-8; CDR3nt: TGTGCCAGCAGTTACTCGTCGATGTCAGGTATTTCCTACGAGCAGTACTTC; CDR3aa: CASSYSSMSGISYEQYF
d_gene: TRBD2; j_gene: TRBJ2-1; abundance: NA; v_gene: TRBV10-3; CDR3nt: TGTGCCATCAGTGAGTCCCCTAGCGGGGGTTTCAATGAGCAGTTCTTC; CDR3aa: CAISESPSGGFNEQFF
d_gene: TRBD1; j_gene: TRBJ2-3; abundance: NA; v_gene: TRBV6-5; CDR3nt: TGTGCCAGCAGTGGCCTGACAGGGGAAGATACGCAGTATTTT; CDR3aa: CASSGLTGEDTQYF
d_gene: TRBD1; j_gene: TRBJ1-6; abundance: NA; v_gene: TRBV27; CDR3nt: TGTGCCAGCAGTCCAGGGACAGGGTTAAATTCACCCCTCCACTTT; CDR3aa: CASSPGTGLNSPLHF
d_gene: TRBD1; j_gene: TRBJ1-6; abundance: medium-sized; v_gene: TRBV7-9; CDR3nt: TGTGCCAGCCAGGGGGCCGAAGGGGCCCTCCACTTT; CDR3aa: CASQGAEGALHF
d_gene: NA; j_gene: TRBJ1-5; abundance: few; v_gene: TRBV7-4; CDR3nt: TGTGCCAGCAGCCCCCCCGGGGGGCCTTTCAATCAGCCCCAGCATTTT; CDR3aa: CASSPPGGPFNQPQHF
d_gene: TRBD1; j_gene: TRBJ1-5; abundance: once; v_gene: TRBV4-3; CDR3nt: TGCGCCAGCAGCCAGAAACAGGGGGGGTCGGCCCAGCATTTT; CDR3aa: CASSQKQGGSAQHF
d_gene: TRBD1; j_gene: TRBJ2-7; abundance: few; v_gene: TRBV6-8; CDR3nt: TGTGCCAGCAGTTACTCACAGGGGGGTGGCGAGCAGTACTTC; CDR3aa: CASSYSQGGGEQYF
d_gene: NA; j_gene: TRBJ1-5; abundance: medium-sized; v_gene: TRBV4-1; CDR3nt: TGCGCCAGCAGCCCCGATCCGGGGAGCAATCAGCCCCAGCATTTT; CDR3aa: CASSPDPGSNQPQHF
d_gene: NA; j_gene: TRBJ1-1; abundance: NA; v_gene: TRBV14; CDR3nt: TGTGCCAGCAGCGAAGGGAACTTCCAGGGGACTGAAGCTTTCTTT; CDR3aa: CASSEGNFQGTEAFF
d_gene: NA; j_gene: TRBJ2-7; abundance: NA; v_gene: TRBV4-2; CDR3nt: TGTGCCAGCAGCCGCGGCCCCAGGGAACTGTTAATCTACGAGCAGTACTTC; CDR3aa: CASSRGPRELLIYEQYF
d_gene: NA; j_gene: TRBJ1-2; abundance: few; v_gene: TRBV5-7; CDR3nt: TGTGCCAGCAGCTTGCAAAAAAAGTACTATGGCTACACCTTC; CDR3aa: CASSLQKKYYGYTF
d_gene: TRBD1; j_gene: TRBJ1-5; abundance: NA; v_gene: TRBV7-6; CDR3nt: TGTGCCAGCAGCTCGGAACCGGGACAGGGGAGTCAGCCCCAGCATTTC; CDR3aa: CASSSEPGQGSQPQHF
d_gene: NA; j_gene: TRBJ2-7; abundance: NA; v_gene: TRBV7-9; CDR3nt: TGTGCCAGCAGCTTGATTAGAAGGGACGAGCAGTACTTC; CDR3aa: CASSLIRRDEQYF
d_gene: TRBD2; j_gene: TRBJ2-3; abundance: NA; v_gene: TRBV7-3; CDR3nt: TGTGCCAGCAGCTCGTTGGGGAGGGCAACAGATACGCAGTATTTT; CDR3aa: CASSSLGRATDTQYF
d_gene: NA; j_gene: TRBJ2-7; abundance: medium-sized; v_gene: TRBV7-9; CDR3nt: TGTGCCAGCAGCCCGTTTCCGACTAGCGAGCAGTACTTC; CDR3aa: CASSPFPTSEQYF
d_gene: TRBD2; j_gene: TRBJ2-5; abundance: NA; v_gene: TRBV4-2; CDR3nt: TGTGCCAGCAGCCAATCAAGCGGGGGAGGGGAGACCCAGTACTTC; CDR3aa: CASSQSSGGGETQYF
d_gene: TRBD2; j_gene: TRBJ2-2; abundance: few; v_gene: TRBV7-3; CDR3nt: TGTGCCAGCAGGAGCGGGGGCTCGAACACCGGGGAGCTGTTTTTT; CDR3aa: CASRSGGSNTGELFF
d_gene: NA; j_gene: TRBJ1-1; abundance: few; v_gene: TRBV19; CDR3nt: TGTGCCAGTAGTATAACTCCGGCCCAGGGGGCTTTCTTT; CDR3aa: CASSITPAQGAFF
d_gene: NA; j_gene: TRBJ1-2; abundance: few; v_gene: TRBV5-7; CDR3nt: TGCGCCAGCAGCTTGTCCCCCAGGGTAGATGGCTACACCTTC; CDR3aa: CASSLSPRVDGYTF